The clone carrying this T cell receptor beta chain has a single count. Sequencing used immunoSEQ multiplex PCR; TCRdb keeps in-frame clones, though not all of them. The sample yields roughly 2.2 million clones, 93% seen once. These data belong to a study of shared clonotypes between healthy human individuals. Input material: naive CD4+ T cells from PBMCs. The subset was: CD45RA+ positively selected. The clonotype comes from a man aged 18 to 30 in good health. Some clones in this sample may be carry-over from other donors' samples.

The CDR3 nucleotides read TGCGCCAGCAGCACCGCCCCTAGCGCTGAGCAGTTCTTC. It encodes CASSTAPSAEQFF. The genes are TRBV5-1 and TRBJ2-1, with a possible D match to TRBD2 (6 bases). This CDR3 has 13 residues. V shed 4 bases and J shed 9 bases, with 14 bases lying between them. Germline loops: CDR1 SGHRS, CDR2 YFSETQ.